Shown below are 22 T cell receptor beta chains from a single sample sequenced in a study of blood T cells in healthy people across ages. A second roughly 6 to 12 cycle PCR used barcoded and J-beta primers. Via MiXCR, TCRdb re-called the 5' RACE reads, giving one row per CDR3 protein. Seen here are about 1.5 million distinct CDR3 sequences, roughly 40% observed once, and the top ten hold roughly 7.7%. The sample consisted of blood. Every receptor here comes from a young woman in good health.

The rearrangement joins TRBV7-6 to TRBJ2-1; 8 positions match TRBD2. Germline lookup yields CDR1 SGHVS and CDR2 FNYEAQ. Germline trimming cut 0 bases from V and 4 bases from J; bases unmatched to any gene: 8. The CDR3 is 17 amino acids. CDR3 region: CASSLALAGSIYNEQFF. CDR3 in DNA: TGTGCCAGCAGCTTAGCGCTAGCGGGCTCGATTTACAATGAGCAGTTCTTC.

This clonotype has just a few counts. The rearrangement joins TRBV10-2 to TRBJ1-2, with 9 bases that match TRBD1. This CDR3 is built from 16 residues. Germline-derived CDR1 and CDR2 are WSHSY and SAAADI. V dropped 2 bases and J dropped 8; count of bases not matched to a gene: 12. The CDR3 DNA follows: TGCGCCAGCAGTGAGGGAAAAGGACAGGGGTACGACGGCTACACCTTC. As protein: CASSEGKGQGYDGYTF.

The CDR3 region is CASSLEPRADTQYF. The CDR3 nucleotides read TGTGCCAGCAGCTTAGAACCTCGCGCAGATACGCAGTATTTT. This chain joins TRBV7-2 and TRBJ2-3; D unresolved. The germline CDR1 and CDR2 sequences are SGHTA and FQGNSA. The CDR3 length is 14 residues. The V and J ends lost 1 base and 4 bases respectively, with 9 bases between them.

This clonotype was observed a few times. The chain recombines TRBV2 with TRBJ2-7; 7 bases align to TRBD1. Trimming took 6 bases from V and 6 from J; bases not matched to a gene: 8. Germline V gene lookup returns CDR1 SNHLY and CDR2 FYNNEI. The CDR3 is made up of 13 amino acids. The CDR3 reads CASRPDRVREQYF. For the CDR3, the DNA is TGTGCCAGCAGACCCGACAGGGTACGCGAGCAGTACTTC.

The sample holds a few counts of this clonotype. The CDR3 sequence: CASSLGLTVSSYNEQFF. Here the CDR3 DNA reads TGTGCCAGCAGCTTAGGGTTAACGGTAAGCTCCTACAATGAGCAGTTCTTC. J is TRBJ2-1 and V is TRBV11-1; D is ambiguous. CDR1 is SGHAT, CDR2 FQDESV, per germline (reference sequence). V was clipped by 1 base and J by 0 bases, with 13 bases between them. CDR3 size: 17 residues.

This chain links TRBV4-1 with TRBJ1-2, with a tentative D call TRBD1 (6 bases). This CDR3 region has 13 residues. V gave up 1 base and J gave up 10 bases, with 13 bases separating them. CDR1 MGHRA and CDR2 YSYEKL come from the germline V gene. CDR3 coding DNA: TGCGCCAGCAGCCAAGGACAGGAGTATTCCTACACCTTC. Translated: CASSQGQEYSYTF.

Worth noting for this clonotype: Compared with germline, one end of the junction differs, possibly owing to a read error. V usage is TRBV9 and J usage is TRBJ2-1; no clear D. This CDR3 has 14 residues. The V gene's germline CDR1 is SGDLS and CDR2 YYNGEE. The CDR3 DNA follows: TGTGCCAGCGGCGTAACGGGTCCCTACAATGAGCAGTTCTTC. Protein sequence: CASGVTGPYNEQFF.

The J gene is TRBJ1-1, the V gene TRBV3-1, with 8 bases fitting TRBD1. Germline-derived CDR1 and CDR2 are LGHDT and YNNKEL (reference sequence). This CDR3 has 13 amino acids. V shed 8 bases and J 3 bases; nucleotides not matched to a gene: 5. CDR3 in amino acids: CASSSGGHTEAFF. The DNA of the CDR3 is TGTGCCAGCTCCTCAGGGGGCCACACTGAAGCTTTCTTT.

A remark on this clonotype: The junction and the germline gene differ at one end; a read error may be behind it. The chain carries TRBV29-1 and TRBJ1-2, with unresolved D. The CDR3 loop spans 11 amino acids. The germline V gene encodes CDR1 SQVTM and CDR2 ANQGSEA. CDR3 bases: TGCAGCGTTGAAGGAAACTATGGCTGCACCTTC. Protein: CSVEGNYGCTF.

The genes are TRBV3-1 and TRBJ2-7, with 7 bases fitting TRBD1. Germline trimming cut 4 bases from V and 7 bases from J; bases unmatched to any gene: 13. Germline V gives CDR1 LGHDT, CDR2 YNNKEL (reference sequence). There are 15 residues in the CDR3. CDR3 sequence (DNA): TGTGCCAGCAGCCCTACGGGACAGTGGGTCCGTGAGCAGTACTTC. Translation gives CASSPTGQWVREQYF.

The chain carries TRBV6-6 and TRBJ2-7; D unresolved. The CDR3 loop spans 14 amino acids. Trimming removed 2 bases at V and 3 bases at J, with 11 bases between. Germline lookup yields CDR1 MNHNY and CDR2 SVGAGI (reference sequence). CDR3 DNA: TGTGCCAGCAGTTACACGGTACAGCTCTACGAGCAGTACTTC. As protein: CASSYTVQLYEQYF.

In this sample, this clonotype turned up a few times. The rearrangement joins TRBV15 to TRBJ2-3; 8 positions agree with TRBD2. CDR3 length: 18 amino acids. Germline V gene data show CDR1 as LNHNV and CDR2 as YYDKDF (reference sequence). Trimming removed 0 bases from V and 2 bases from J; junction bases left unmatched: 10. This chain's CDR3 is CATSRDTPTSGSTDTQYF. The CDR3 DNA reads TGTGCCACCAGCAGAGATACGCCCACTAGCGGATCCACAGATACGCAGTATTTT.

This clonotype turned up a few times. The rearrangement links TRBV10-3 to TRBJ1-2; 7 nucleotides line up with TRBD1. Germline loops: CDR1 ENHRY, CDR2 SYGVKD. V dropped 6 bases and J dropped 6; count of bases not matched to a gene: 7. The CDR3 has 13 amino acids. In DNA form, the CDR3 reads TGTGCCATCAGGGACAGGACCACCGATGGCTACACCTTC. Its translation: CAIRDRTTDGYTF.

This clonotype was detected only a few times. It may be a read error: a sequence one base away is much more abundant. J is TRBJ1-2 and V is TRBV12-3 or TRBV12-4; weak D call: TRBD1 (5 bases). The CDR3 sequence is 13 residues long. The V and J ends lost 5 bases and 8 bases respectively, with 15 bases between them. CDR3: CASSAGSGSGYTF. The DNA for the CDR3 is TGTGCCAGCAGTGCAGGGTCCGGAAGCGGCTACACCTTC.

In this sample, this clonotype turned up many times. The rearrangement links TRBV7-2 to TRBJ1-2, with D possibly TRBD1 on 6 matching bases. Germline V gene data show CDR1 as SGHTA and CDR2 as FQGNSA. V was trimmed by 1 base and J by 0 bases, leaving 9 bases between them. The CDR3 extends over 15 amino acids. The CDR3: CASSLDRGPNYGYTF. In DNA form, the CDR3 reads TGTGCCAGCAGCTTAGACCGGGGGCCTAACTATGGCTACACCTTC.

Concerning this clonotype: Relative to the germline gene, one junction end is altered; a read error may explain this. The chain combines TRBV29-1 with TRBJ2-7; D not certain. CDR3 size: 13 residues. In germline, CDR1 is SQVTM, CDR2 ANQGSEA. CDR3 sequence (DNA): TGCAGCGCCAACGGCGAGAGCTCCTACGAGCGGTACTTC. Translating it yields CSANGESSYERYF.

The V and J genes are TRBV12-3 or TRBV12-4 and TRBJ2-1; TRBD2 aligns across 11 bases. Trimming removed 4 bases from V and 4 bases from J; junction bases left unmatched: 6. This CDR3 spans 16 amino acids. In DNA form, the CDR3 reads TGTGCCAGCAGTTACTCTAGCGGGAGGCGGTACAATGAGCAGTTCTTC. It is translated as CASSYSSGRRYNEQFF.

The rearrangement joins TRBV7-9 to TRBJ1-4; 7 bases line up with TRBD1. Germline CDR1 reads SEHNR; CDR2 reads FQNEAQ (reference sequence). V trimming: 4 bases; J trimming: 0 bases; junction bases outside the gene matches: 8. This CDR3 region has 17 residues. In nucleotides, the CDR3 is TGTGCCAGCAGCTCTCCCCTCGGACAGGCAACTAATGAAAAACTGTTTTTT. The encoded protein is CASSSPLGQATNEKLFF.

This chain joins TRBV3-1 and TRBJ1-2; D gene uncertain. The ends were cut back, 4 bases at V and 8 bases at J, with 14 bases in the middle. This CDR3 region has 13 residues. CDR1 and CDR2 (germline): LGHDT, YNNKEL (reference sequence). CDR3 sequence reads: CASSPRSGSGYTF. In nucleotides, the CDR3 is TGTGCCAGCAGCCCCCGTTCGGGAAGCGGCTACACCTTC.

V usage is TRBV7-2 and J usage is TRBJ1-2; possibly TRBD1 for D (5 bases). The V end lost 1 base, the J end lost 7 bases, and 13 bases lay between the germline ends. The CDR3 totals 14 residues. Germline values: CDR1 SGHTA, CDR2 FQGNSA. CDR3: CASSLVGGSRGYTF. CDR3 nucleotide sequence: TGTGCCAGCAGCTTAGTTGGGGGGAGCCGTGGCTACACCTTC.

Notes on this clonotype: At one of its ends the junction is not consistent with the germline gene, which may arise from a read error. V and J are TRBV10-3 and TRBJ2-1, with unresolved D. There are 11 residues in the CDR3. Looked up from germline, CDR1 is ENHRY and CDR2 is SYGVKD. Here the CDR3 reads CAISEGNERFF. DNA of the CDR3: TGTGCCATCAGTGAAGGCAATGAGCGGTTCTTC.

The CDR3 here is CATSDLVPVLNTEAFF. In DNA form, the CDR3 reads TGTGCCACCAGTGATTTGGTTCCAGTTTTGAACACTGAAGCTTTCTTT. The chain has TRBV24-1 and TRBJ1-1; D unclear. With 0 bases removed from V and 0 bases from J, the gap between germline ends came to 10 bases. Germline loops: CDR1 KGHDR, CDR2 SFDVKD. The CDR3 consists of 16 residues.